The entry below describes one T cell receptor (beta chain). Assay used: immunoSEQ multiplex PCR; TCRdb lists only in-frame clones, some missing. The sample contains about 170,000 clones, 91% of which appear only once. Trimming shortened V by 2 bases and J by 2 bases, and 6 bases separated the two germline ends. This CDR3 region has 13 residues. Germline V gene lookup returns CDR1 MNHEY and CDR2 SVGAGI. The data belong to a study of control samples from healthy donors and cancer patients. Sequencing used blood. This chain connects TRBV6-5 to TRBJ2-5; no clear D. This sequence was found in a woman under 40 in good health. This CDR3 is CASSYVGQETQYF. In nucleotides, the CDR3 is TGTGCCAGCAGTTACGTGGGACAAGAGACCCAGTACTTC.